The sequence of this T cell receptor beta chain was determined in a study of T-cell memory formation after mild COVID-19 (dated by TCRdb to the early 2020s). General notes on the study: TCR sequence clusters from the two donors were largely donor specific. The cohort comprised two young, previously healthy adult volunteers, one female and one male. In two donors, T-cell clones that expanded and contracted after mild COVID-19 were followed by sequencing TCRalpha and TCRbeta repertoires longitudinally.

The CDR3 goes from the cysteine to the phenylalanine over 13 residues. Of the read, only the CDR3 DNA is kept; its 39 bases are in frame from base 1. V is clipped by 5 bases and J by 2 bases, and the sequence between their germline boundaries is 7 bases long. Looking up the germline V gene yields CDR1 KGHDR and CDR2 SFDVKD. PBMCs were isolated by Ficoll-Paque density gradient centrifugation. In regard to this clonotype: There is no known antigen for this receptor. One base away there is no much larger clone; base qualities are not given.

Results the study describes overall, beyond this receptor: Some responding clones were detected in pre-infection memory, suggesting pre-existing cross-reactive memory T cells joined the SARS-CoV-2 response. The second-wave clones that peaked on day 37 were not confirmed to be SARS-CoV-2 specific. The study covered only a couple of mild cases, and larger cohorts including severe cases with pre-infection samples were considered necessary. Contracting CD4+ clones appeared mostly in the CM and EM memory subsets, whereas CD8+ clones were enriched in EMRA. Balanced CD4/CD8 phenotypes were observed for clones contracting from day 15 to 85, whereas a bias towards CD4+ was observed for a second wave of clones expanding from day 15 to 37.

The sequencer listed for this sample is Illumina NovaSeq 6000. cDNA libraries for TCRalpha and TCRbeta were prepared by 5'RACE using constant-segment primers, with sample barcodes and unique molecular identifiers added. RNA was extracted from every sample with Trizol reagent. The libraries were amplified in two PCR steps, and the second step added a second sample barcode and Illumina TruSeq adapters. The libraries were sequenced on an Illumina NovaSeq using 2 x 150 bp paired-end reads. As for the authors' bioinformatics: Reads were demultiplexed and collapsed into UMI-guided consensus sequences with migec v1.2.7. Using mixcr v2.1.11, UMI consensuses were aligned to TRA and TRB V and J templates and then assembled into clonotypes. A clonotype was counted as expanded or contracted only if both edgeR and NoisET called the change significant, with noise models trained on biological replicates. For edgeR calls, the cutoffs were a false discovery rate-adjusted p below 0.01 and a log2 fold-change threshold of 1. PCA with hierarchical clustering of max-normalized trajectories of the 1000 most abundant clonotypes was used as exploratory dynamics analysis. Separately sequenced CD4+ and CD8+ repertoires were used to assign a CD4 or CD8 phenotype to each responding clone. TCRdb reprocessing: public reads trimmed at Q25 with fastp, clones called with MiXCR, in-frame beta chains kept. Identical CDR3 protein sequences are pooled into one entry, listed with their most common genes and DNA. These V and J calls are TCRdb output, not the study's own analysis. The sample includes roughly 300,000 distinct CDR3 sequences, with about 17% observed a single time. Of the sample, roughly 20% falls within the top ten clones.

The V gene is TRBV24-1 and the J gene is TRBJ2-3; the D gene is perhaps TRBD2, on 5 matching bases. This clonotype was obtained from a man younger than 30 who had mild COVID-19 (a few samples of this study predate the infection). The sample titles of this study are shuffled in the database, so cell type and time point are left out; the donor was told from shared clones. Input material: PBMCs or a T cell subset sorted from them (not recorded which). The CDR3 is CATSGGITDTQYF. The sequence in DNA is TGTGCCACCAGTGGAGGGATCACAGATACGCAGTATTTT.